What follows is one T cell receptor (beta chain) and its context. The CDR3 is made up of 12 amino acids. Trimming took 3 bases from V and 3 from J; bases not matched to a gene: 0. Germline V gene data show CDR1 as SQVTM and CDR2 as ANQGSEA. Though probably carrying unrecorded immune exposures, donors were nominally healthy at sampling. This entry belongs to a study of cytomegalovirus exposure and HLA in healthy donors. Researchers ran the PCR with 60 Vbeta and 13 Jbeta primers. Assay used: immunoSEQ multiplex PCR; TCRdb lists only in-frame clones, some missing. The sample shows over 150,000 clones, 80% of them seen only once.

The sequence was obtained from a young man in good health and CMV-seropositive. The chain carries TRBV29-1 and TRBJ2-7, with TRBD1 matching over 9 bases. The sample taken for sequencing was PBMCs. CDR3 DNA sequence: TGCAGCGTTGAGGGACAGGGCTACGAGCAGTACTTC. This encodes CSVEGQGYEQYF.